The 26 T cell receptor beta chains presented below share a single source sample, sequenced in a study of T cell responses to AZD1222 COVID-19 vaccine. The protocol was immunoSEQ multiplex PCR, while the TCRdb copy is restricted to in-frame clones and leaves out a portion. The sample gives more than 100,000 clones, 80% to 95% of which show up once; more than 13% is in the top ten. The specimen comprised peripheral blood, sampled on day 0 of AZD1222 vaccination. These receptors all stem from an adult in good health.

The chain recombines TRBV5-4 with TRBJ1-2; 7 bases are shared with TRBD1. CDR1 is SGHNT and CDR2 is YYREEE in the germline V gene (reference sequence). Unmatched junction bases numbered 5, after V lost 2 bases and J lost 7 bases. The CDR3 length is 13 residues. CDR3 DNA sequence: TGTGCCAGCAGCTTCACAGGGGTCTCTGGCTACACCTTC. It codes for CASSFTGVSGYTF.

The genes are TRBV25-1 and TRBJ1-6; no definite D call. The CDR3 loop spans 14 amino acids. Germline V gene data show CDR1 as MGHDK and CDR2 as SYGVNS. The V end was cut by 4 bases, the J end by 7 bases, with 11 bases between. CDR3 coding DNA: TGTGCCAGCAGTGGGGTTTACAACAATTCACCCCTCCACTTT. This sequence encodes CASSGVYNNSPLHF.

The chain is built from TRBV3-1 (or the pseudogene TRBV3-2) and TRBJ2-3; TRBD2 matches 11 bases. The CDR3 contains 15 residues. V shed 8 bases and J 4 bases; nucleotides not matched to a gene: 8. Germline V gene sequence: CDR1 LGHDT, CDR2 YNNKEL (reference sequence). This CDR3 reads CASSRLAGTSDTQYF. The CDR3, as DNA: TGTGCCAGCTCCCGACTAGCGGGAACGTCAGATACGCAGTATTTT.

The chain uses TRBV3-1 (or the pseudogene TRBV3-2) and TRBJ2-2; 13 nucleotides agree with TRBD2. CDR1 and CDR2 from the germline V gene are LGHDT and YNNKEL (reference sequence). V shed 6 bases, J shed 6 bases, and the junction held 7 bases outside the gene matches. CDR3 length: 16 residues. CDR3 DNA sequence: TGTGCCAGCAGTCTTTGGACTAGCGGGAGTGCCGGGGAGCTGTTTTTT. It translates to CASSLWTSGSAGELFF.

The chain links TRBV12-3 or TRBV12-4 to TRBJ1-1; the D gene is possibly TRBD1 (5 bases). V dropped 3 bases and J dropped 4 bases, with 9 bases sitting between them. This CDR3 region has 13 residues. The CDR3 here is CASSLVQGTEAFF. CDR3 sequence (DNA): TGTGCCAGCAGTTTGGTCCAGGGCACTGAAGCTTTCTTT.

The rearrangement joins TRBV29-1 to TRBJ2-6; D not resolved. This CDR3 is built from 14 residues. From germline, CDR1 is SQVTM and CDR2 ANQGSEA. The germline V and J ends were trimmed by 4 bases and 2 bases, with 9 bases remaining between them. CDR3 amino acids: CSVGTRTGANVLTF. CDR3 nucleotides: TGCAGCGTTGGGACGAGGACTGGGGCCAACGTCCTGACTTTC.

The chain couples TRBV7-2 to TRBJ1-3, with 8 nucleotides matching TRBD1. Germline-derived CDR1 and CDR2 are SGHTA and FQGNSA. V was clipped by 5 bases and J by 4 bases; unmatched bases: 7. This CDR3 has 15 residues. The CDR3 sequence: CASSPRAGGGNTIYF. DNA of the CDR3: TGTGCCAGCAGCCCAAGGGCAGGGGGCGGAAACACCATATATTTT.

The chain recombines TRBV5-1 with TRBJ1-2, with 8 bases identical to TRBD1. The CDR3 sequence is 14 residues long. V shed 4 bases, J shed 6 bases, and the junction held 8 bases outside the gene matches. Germline V gene data show CDR1 as SGHRS and CDR2 as YFSETQ. The CDR3 DNA reads as TGCGCCAGCAGCGGACAGGGAAGAGAGGATGGCTACACCTTC. Its translation is CASSGQGREDGYTF.

The chain couples TRBV5-1 to TRBJ2-7; tentative D call: TRBD2 (6 bases). The V end lost 4 bases, the J end lost 0 bases, and 14 bases lay between the germline ends. CDR1 is SGHRS and CDR2 is YFSETQ in the germline V gene. This CDR3 has 15 residues. For the CDR3, the DNA is TGCGCCAGCAGCGACCGGGTGGGACTCTCCTACGAGCAGTACTTC. It encodes CASSDRVGLSYEQYF.

The chain links TRBV11-2 to TRBJ2-5; D possibly matches TRBD1 or TRBD2 (5 bases each). V was pared by 1 base and J by 5 bases, with 14 bases between. Germline CDR1 is SGHAT and CDR2 is FQNNGV. This CDR3 has 15 amino acids. CDR3 amino acids: CASSLGGGRAETQYF. In DNA form, the CDR3 reads TGTGCCAGCAGCTTAGGCGGAGGCAGGGCGGAGACCCAGTACTTC.

The rearrangement uses TRBV7-9 and TRBJ1-4; 7 nucleotides agree with TRBD1. Unmatched junction bases numbered 11, after V lost 5 bases and J lost 8 bases. CDR1 and CDR2 (germline): SEHNR, FQNEAQ (reference sequence). The CDR3 is 15 amino acids. The CDR3 sequence is CASSVLQGMQEKLFF. In DNA form, the CDR3 reads TGTGCCAGCAGCGTCTTACAGGGGATGCAGGAAAAACTGTTTTTT.

J is TRBJ2-1 and V is TRBV3-1 (or the pseudogene TRBV3-2), with D perhaps matching TRBD2 (6 bases). The CDR3 has 14 amino acids. V lost 5 bases and J lost 7, with 15 bases in between. Germline CDR1 reads LGHDT; CDR2 reads YNNKEL (reference sequence). CDR3 amino acids: CASSDDGTGNEQFF. In nucleotides, the CDR3 is TGTGCCAGCAGCGATGATGGGACTGGGAATGAGCAGTTCTTC.

This clone appeared once. The chain recombines TRBV3-1 (or the pseudogene TRBV3-2) with TRBJ1-3; D perhaps matches TRBD1 (5 bases). CDR3 length: 16 residues. Per germline, CDR1 LGHDT and CDR2 YNNKEL (reference sequence). Trimming left V 5 bases short and J 4 bases short, with 18 bases between. The CDR3 spells CASSYMGGGRGNTIYF. In DNA, the CDR3 is TGTGCCAGCAGCTACATGGGGGGAGGCAGAGGAAACACCATATATTTT.

V is TRBV2 and J is TRBJ2-7, with no clear D. Germline CDR1 reads SNHLY; CDR2 reads FYNNEI. The V and J ends lost 7 bases and 0 bases respectively, with 4 bases between them. CDR3 length: 11 amino acids. CDR3 nucleotides: TGTGCCAGCATATCCTCCTACGAGCAGTACTTC. Its translation is CASISSYEQYF. The full variable domain, with the rest looked up from reference TRBV2 and TRBJ2-7, is EPEVTQTPSHQVTQMGQEVILRCVPISNHLYFYWYRQILGQKVEFLVSFYNNEISEKSEIFDDQFSVERPDGSNFTLKIRSTKLEDSAMYFCASISSYEQYFGPGTRLTVT.

This chain uses TRBV6-2 or TRBV6-3 with TRBJ2-1; 7 nucleotides match TRBD1. The CDR3 is made up of 15 amino acids. Germline V CDR1 and CDR2: MNHEY, SVGEGT. The J segment lost 4 bases and the V segment lost 6 bases, leaving 9 bases of the junction unmatched. The CDR3 region has the DNA TGTGCCAGCAGCTGGGGACAGTTGGAATACAATGAGCAGTTCTTC. Its protein is CASSWGQLEYNEQFF.

The chain has TRBV7-9 and TRBJ2-2; 15 nucleotides agree with TRBD2. Germline lookup yields CDR1 SEHNR and CDR2 FQNEAQ (reference sequence). There are 18 residues in the CDR3. The trim removed 6 bases at V and 5 bases at J, leaving 10 bases unmatched. CDR3 sequence reads: CASSYGLAGGPGTGELFF. The CDR3 nucleotides are TGTGCCAGCAGTTATGGACTAGCGGGAGGGCCGGGTACCGGGGAGCTGTTTTTT.

This chain connects TRBV28 to TRBJ1-1; 11 bases agree with TRBD1. Looked up from germline, CDR1 is MDHEN and CDR2 is SYDVKM. CDR3 length: 16 amino acids. Trimming at V came to 5 bases and at J to 6 bases, leaving 11 bases not matched to a gene. CDR3 in DNA: TGTGCCAGCAGTCCAAATGGACAGGGGGCGCGCCCTGAAGCTTTCTTT. Protein sequence: CASSPNGQGARPEAFF.

The rearrangement links TRBV24-1 to TRBJ1-2; possibly TRBD1 for D (6 bases). The CDR3 loop spans 13 amino acids. Trimming shortened V by 4 bases and J by 6 bases, and 11 bases separated the two germline ends. Germline V gives CDR1 KGHDR, CDR2 SFDVKD. CDR3 sequence (DNA): TGTGCCACCAGTGACCGAGGGGGTGATGGCTACACCTTC. Translated, it gives CATSDRGGDGYTF.

The chain couples TRBV10-3 to TRBJ2-5; D remains unclear. The V gene's germline CDR1 is ENHRY and CDR2 SYGVKD. V was clipped by 8 bases and J by 0 bases, with 16 bases between them. CDR3 length equals 15 residues. The CDR3: CAISADHGNQETQYF. The DNA of the CDR3 is TGTGCCATCTCGGCGGACCACGGAAACCAAGAGACCCAGTACTTC.

The chain recombines TRBV7-9 with TRBJ2-1, with D perhaps matching TRBD1 (6 bases). V lost 1 base, J lost 5 bases, and 12 bases lay in between. Looked up from germline, CDR1 is SEHNR and CDR2 is FQNEAQ (reference sequence). The CDR3 is made up of 15 amino acids. The CDR3: CASSLGTAWNNEQFF. The CDR3 nucleotides are TGTGCCAGCAGCTTAGGGACAGCTTGGAACAATGAGCAGTTCTTC. Filled out from reference TRBV7-9 and TRBJ2-1, the complete variable domain reads DTGVSQNPRHKITKRGQNVTFRCDPISEHNRLYWYRQTLGQGPEFLTYFQNEAQLEKSRLLSDRFSAERPKGSFSTLEIQRTEQGDSAMYLCASSLGTAWNNEQFFGPGTRLTVL.

The chain links TRBV7-2 to TRBJ2-5; possibly TRBD1 or TRBD2 for D (6 bases each). CDR1 is SGHTA and CDR2 is FQGNSA in the germline V gene. The CDR3 has 16 amino acids. V was shortened by 4 bases and J by 6 bases, with 21 bases between the two germline ends. CDR3 sequence reads: CASSSGGHGGVQTQYF. DNA for the CDR3: TGTGCCAGCAGCTCCGGGGGACACGGCGGCGTTCAGACCCAGTACTTC.

CDR3 sequence (DNA): TGTGCCAGCAGTTTGGGCCGGAGCAATCAGCCCCAGCATTTT. Encoded protein: CASSLGRSNQPQHF. This chain links TRBV28 with TRBJ1-5; no definite D call. Germline CDR1 is MDHEN and CDR2 is SYDVKM. Trimming shortened V by 3 bases and J by 1 base, and 7 bases separated the two germline ends. This CDR3 spans 14 amino acids.

This clone came up once. The chain is built from TRBV5-4 and TRBJ1-2, with 7 bases identical to TRBD1. The V and J ends lost 1 base and 6 bases, in that order; junction bases with no gene match: 12. Germline CDR1 and CDR2: SGHNT and YYREEE (reference sequence). The CDR3 is 16 amino acids. CDR3 protein: CASSLMGGTEEHGYTF. The DNA of the CDR3 is TGTGCCAGCAGCTTGATGGGGGGGACAGAGGAACATGGCTACACCTTC.

This rearrangement joins TRBV7-2 to TRBJ1-6; D unclear. The CDR3 consists of 14 residues. Germline V gene lookup returns CDR1 SGHTA and CDR2 FQGNSA. V was trimmed by 7 bases and J by 7 bases, leaving 14 bases between them. The CDR3 loop reads CASTSGVSNSPLHF. The CDR3 DNA follows: TGTGCCAGCACCTCCGGAGTAAGCAATTCACCCCTCCACTTT. Together with reference TRBV7-2 and TRBJ1-6, the CDR3 gives the full variable domain: GAGVSQSPSNKVTEKGKDVELRCDPISGHTALYWYRQSLGQGLEFLIYFQGNSAPDKSGLPSDRFSAERTGGSVSTLTIQRTQQEDSAVYLCASTSGVSNSPLHFGNGTRLTVT.

This chain links TRBV7-9 with TRBJ2-7, with no clear D. The V end was cut by 1 base, the J end by 5 bases, with 9 bases between. CDR1 is SEHNR, CDR2 FQNEAQ, per germline (reference sequence). The CDR3 contains 13 residues. CDR3 bases: TGTGCCAGCAGCTTAGTAGGGATCCACGAGCAGTACTTC. Its protein is CASSLVGIHEQYF. The entire variable domain, with the rest obtained from reference TRBV7-9 and TRBJ2-7, is as follows: DTGVSQNPRHKITKRGQNVTFRCDPISEHNRLYWYRQTLGQGPEFLTYFQNEAQLEKSRLLSDRFSAERPKGSFSTLEIQRTEQGDSAMYLCASSLVGIHEQYFGPGTRLTVT.

The gene calls are TRBV7-2 and TRBJ2-5; D unresolved. Germline assignment: CDR1 SGHTA and CDR2 FQGNSA. V gave up 7 bases and J gave up 4 bases, with 10 bases separating them. This CDR3 comprises 12 residues. The CDR3: CASNTGRETQYF. The CDR3, as DNA: TGTGCCAGCAACACCGGCCGAGAGACCCAGTACTTC.